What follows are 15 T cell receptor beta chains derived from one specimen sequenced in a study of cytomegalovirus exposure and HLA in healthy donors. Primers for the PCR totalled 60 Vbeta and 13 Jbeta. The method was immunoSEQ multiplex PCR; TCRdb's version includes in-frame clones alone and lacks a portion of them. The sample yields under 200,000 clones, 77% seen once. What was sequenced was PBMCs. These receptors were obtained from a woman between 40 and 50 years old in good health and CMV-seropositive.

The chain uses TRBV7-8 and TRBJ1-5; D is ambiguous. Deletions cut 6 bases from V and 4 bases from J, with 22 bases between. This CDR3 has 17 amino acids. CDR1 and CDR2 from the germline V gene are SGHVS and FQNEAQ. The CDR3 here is CASSSRRDGIPNQPQHF. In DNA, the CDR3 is TGTGCCAGCAGTTCCCGCCGGGATGGGATCCCTAATCAGCCCCAGCATTTT.

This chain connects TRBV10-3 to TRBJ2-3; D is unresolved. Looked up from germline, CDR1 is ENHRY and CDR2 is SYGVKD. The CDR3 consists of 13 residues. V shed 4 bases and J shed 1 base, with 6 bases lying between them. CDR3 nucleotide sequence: TGTGCCATCAGTGGGGCAGGCACAGATACGCAGTATTTT. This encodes CAISGAGTDTQYF.

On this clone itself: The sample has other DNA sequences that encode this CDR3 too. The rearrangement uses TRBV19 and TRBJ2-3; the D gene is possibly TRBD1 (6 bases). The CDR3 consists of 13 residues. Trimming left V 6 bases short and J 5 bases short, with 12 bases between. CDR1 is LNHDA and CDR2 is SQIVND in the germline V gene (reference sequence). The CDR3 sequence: CASRGRGLDTQYF. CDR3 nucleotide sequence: TGTGCCAGTAGAGGCAGGGGCTTAGATACGCAGTATTTT.

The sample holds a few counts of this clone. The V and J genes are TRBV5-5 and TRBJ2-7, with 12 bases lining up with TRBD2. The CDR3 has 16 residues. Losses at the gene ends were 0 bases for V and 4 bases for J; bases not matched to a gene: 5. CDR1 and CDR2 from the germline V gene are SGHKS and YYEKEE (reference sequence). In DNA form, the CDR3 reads TGTGCCAGCAGCTTGGCCCTAGCGGGAGGGCTTTACGAGCAGTACTTC. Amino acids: CASSLALAGGLYEQYF.

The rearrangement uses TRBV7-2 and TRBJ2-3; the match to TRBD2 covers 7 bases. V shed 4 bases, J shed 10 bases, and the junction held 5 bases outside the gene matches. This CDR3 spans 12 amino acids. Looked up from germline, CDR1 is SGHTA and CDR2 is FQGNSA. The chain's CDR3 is CASSSSGKAQYF. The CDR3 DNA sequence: TGTGCCAGCAGCTCCAGCGGGAAGGCGCAGTATTTT.

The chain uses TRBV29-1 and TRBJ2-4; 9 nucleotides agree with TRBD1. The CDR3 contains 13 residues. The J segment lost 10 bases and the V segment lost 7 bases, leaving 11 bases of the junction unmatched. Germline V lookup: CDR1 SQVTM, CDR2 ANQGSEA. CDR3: CSGRVGQGRIQYF. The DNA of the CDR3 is TGCAGCGGGAGGGTGGGACAGGGCCGGATTCAGTACTTC.

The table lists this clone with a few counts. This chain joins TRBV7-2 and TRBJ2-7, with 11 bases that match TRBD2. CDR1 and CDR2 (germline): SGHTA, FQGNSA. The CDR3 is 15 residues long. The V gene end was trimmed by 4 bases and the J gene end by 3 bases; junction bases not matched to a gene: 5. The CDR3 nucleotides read TGTGCCAGCAGCTCAACTAGCGGGGGCCACTACGAGCAGTACTTC. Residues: CASSSTSGGHYEQYF.

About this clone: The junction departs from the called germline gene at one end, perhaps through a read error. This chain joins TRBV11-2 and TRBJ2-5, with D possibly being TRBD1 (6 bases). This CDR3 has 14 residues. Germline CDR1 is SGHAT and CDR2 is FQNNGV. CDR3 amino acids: CASSLAGVQENQYF. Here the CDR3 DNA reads TGTGCCAGCAGCTTAGCAGGGGTTCAAGAGAACCAGTACTTC.

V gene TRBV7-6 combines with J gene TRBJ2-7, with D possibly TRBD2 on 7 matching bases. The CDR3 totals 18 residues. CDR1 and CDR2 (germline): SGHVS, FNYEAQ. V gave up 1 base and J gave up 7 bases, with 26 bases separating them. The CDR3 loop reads CASSLDQGAGPPGEEQYF. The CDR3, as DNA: TGTGCCAGCAGCTTAGATCAGGGAGCGGGGCCCCCAGGGGAAGAGCAGTACTTC.

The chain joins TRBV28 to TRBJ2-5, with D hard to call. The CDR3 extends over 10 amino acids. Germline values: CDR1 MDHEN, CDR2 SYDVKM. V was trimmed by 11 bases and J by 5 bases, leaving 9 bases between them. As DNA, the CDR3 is TGTGCCTCTCTCGGGGAGACCCAGTACTTC. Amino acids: CASLGETQYF.

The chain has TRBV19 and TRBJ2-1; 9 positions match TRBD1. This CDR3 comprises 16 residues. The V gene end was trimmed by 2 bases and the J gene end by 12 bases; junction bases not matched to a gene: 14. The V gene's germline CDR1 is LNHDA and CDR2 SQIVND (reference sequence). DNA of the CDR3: TGTGCCAGTAGTATAAAACCGAGACAGGGGGAAGAGGGGCAGTTCTTC. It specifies CASSIKPRQGEEGQFF.

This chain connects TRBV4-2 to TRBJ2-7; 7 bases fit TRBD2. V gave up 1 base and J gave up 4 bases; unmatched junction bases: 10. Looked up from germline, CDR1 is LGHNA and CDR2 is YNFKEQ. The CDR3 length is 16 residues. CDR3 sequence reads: CASSQGAGVPLYEQYF. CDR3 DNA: TGTGCCAGCAGCCAAGGGGCGGGAGTCCCGCTATACGAGCAGTACTTC.

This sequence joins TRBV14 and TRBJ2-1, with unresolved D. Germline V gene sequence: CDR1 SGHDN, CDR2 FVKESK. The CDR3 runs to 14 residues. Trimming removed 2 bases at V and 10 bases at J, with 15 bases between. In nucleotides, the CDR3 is TGTGCCAGCAGCCAATCTCGGCCCTTCGGGGAGCAGTTCTTC. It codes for CASSQSRPFGEQFF.

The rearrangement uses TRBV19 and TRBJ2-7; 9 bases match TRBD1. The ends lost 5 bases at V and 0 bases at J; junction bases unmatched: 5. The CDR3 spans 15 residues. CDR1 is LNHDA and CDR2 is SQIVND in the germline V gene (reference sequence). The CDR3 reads CASSAGTGNSYEQYF. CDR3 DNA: TGTGCCAGTAGTGCGGGGACAGGGAACTCCTACGAGCAGTACTTC.

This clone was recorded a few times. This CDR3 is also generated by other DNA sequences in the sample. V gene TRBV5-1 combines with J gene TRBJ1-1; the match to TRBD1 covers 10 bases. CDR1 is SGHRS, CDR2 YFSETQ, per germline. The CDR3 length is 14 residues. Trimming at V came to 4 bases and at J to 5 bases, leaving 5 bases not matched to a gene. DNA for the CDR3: TGCGCCAGCAGCCCCGGACAGGGGGGGACTGAAGCTTTCTTT. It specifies CASSPGQGGTEAFF.